The 30 T cell receptor beta chains reported below all come from one sample, sequenced in a study of T cells in Graves' hyperthyroidism and ophthalmopathy. Using RNA transcripts as the source, TCR beta CDR3 regions were amplified. The TCR CDR3 was amplified in a first-round RT-PCR using the HTBI primer set. TCRdb ran MiXCR on the multiplex PCR reads and lists one entry per CDR3 protein. In the table there are about 350,000 distinct CDR3 sequences, about a sixth of which are singletons. The sequencing sample was made of blood. These receptors came from a middle-aged woman with Graves' ophthalmopathy.

V is TRBV2 and J is TRBJ2-7, with 7 bases that match TRBD1. Trimming cost V 5 bases and J 6 bases; bases outside gene matches: 7. The CDR3 is 13 residues long. CDR1 is SNHLY and CDR2 is FYNNEI in the germline V gene. CDR3 protein: CASSRDSVGEQYF. DNA for the CDR3: TGTGCCAGCAGTAGGGACAGCGTTGGCGAGCAGTACTTC. The variable domain in full, completed from reference TRBV2 and TRBJ2-7, reads EPEVTQTPSHQVTQMGQEVILRCVPISNHLYFYWYRQILGQKVEFLVSFYNNEISEKSEIFDDQFSVERPDGSNFTLKIRSTKLEDSAMYFCASSRDSVGEQYFGPGTRLTVT.

This clonotype was observed many times. The chain employs TRBV27 and TRBJ2-5; D is perhaps TRBD1 or TRBD2 (5 bases each). The germline V gene has CDR1 MNHEY and CDR2 SMNVEV (reference sequence). This CDR3 region has 18 residues. V was shortened by 5 bases and J by 5 bases, with 27 bases between the two germline ends. This CDR3 reads CASSVVGLAGDLRETQYF. Here the CDR3 DNA reads TGTGCCAGCAGTGTCGTAGGATTGGCTGGGGACCTTCGGGAGACCCAGTACTTC.

The CDR3 DNA reads as TGTGCCAGCAGATCCGGGACAGGCAAAATAAGTTATAATTCACCCCTCCACTTT. Translated: CASRSGTGKISYNSPLHF. This chain links TRBV6-2 or TRBV6-3 with TRBJ1-6; 8 positions agree with TRBD1. Germline values: CDR1 MNHEY, CDR2 SVGEGT. The CDR3 consists of 18 residues. The V segment lost 6 bases and the J segment 4 bases; nucleotides outside the gene matches: 14.

There are many counts of this clonotype. The chain has TRBV12-3 or TRBV12-4 and TRBJ1-2; D not resolved. The CDR3 extends over 14 amino acids. Trimming cost V 6 bases and J 5 bases, with 16 bases left between them. This CDR3 is CASSPTGPGYGYTF. Written as DNA, the CDR3 is TGTGCCAGCAGCCCTACTGGGCCGGGGTATGGCTACACCTTC.

The chain uses TRBV27 and TRBJ1-1; D possibly corresponds to TRBD1 (5 bases). CDR3 length: 13 residues. The germline V and J ends were trimmed by 6 bases and 6 bases, with 14 bases remaining between them. Germline lookup yields CDR1 MNHEY and CDR2 SMNVEV (reference sequence). This CDR3 reads CASRTTAGAEAFF. In nucleotides, the CDR3 is TGTGCCAGCAGGACAACCGCGGGGGCTGAAGCTTTCTTT.

At least ten counts were recorded for this clonotype. This chain uses TRBV20-1 with TRBJ1-2, with D possibly being TRBD1 (6 bases). The CDR3 contains 13 residues. With 0 bases removed from V and 4 bases from J, the gap between germline ends came to 9 bases. The germline V gene encodes CDR1 DFQATT and CDR2 SNEGSKA (reference sequence). The CDR3 loop is CSAREGQTYGYTF. As DNA, the CDR3 is TGCAGTGCTAGAGAAGGACAGACCTATGGCTACACCTTC.

Turning to this clonotype: A clone one base away is much larger, so this may be a read error. The rearrangement links TRBV28 to TRBJ1-6; 8 bases are a match to TRBD1. CDR1 is MDHEN, CDR2 SYDVKM, per germline. The CDR3 consists of 15 residues. Here the CDR3 DNA reads TGTGTCACCCTAACCAGACAGGGGCTCGGTTCACCCCTCCACTTT. This sequence encodes CVTLTRQGLGSPLHF.

On this clonotype: With a much larger clone just one base away, this may be a read error. The chain combines TRBV11-2 with TRBJ2-6, with D perhaps given as TRBD1 or TRBD2 (6 bases each). Germline CDR1 and CDR2: SGHAT and FQNNGV. There are 19 residues in the CDR3. V lost 8 bases to trimming and J lost 0 bases, with 23 bases between them. CDR3: CASGSPGRDTSSGANVLTF. The DNA for the CDR3 is TGTGCCAGCGGCTCCCCCGGGCGGGACACGAGCTCTGGGGCCAACGTCCTGACTTTC.

This clonotype occurred many times. The CDR3 reads CASRHLAGVGTGELFF. CDR3 coding DNA: TGTGCCAGCAGACATCTAGCGGGAGTAGGCACCGGGGAGCTGTTTTTT. This chain connects TRBV6-2 or TRBV6-3 to TRBJ2-2, with TRBD2 identical over 10 bases. Per the germline V gene, CDR1 is MNHEY and CDR2 is SVGEGT. V was pared by 6 bases and J by 4 bases, with 8 bases of the junction left unmatched. CDR3 length equals 16 residues.

The V call is TRBV7-2, the J call TRBJ1-5; the D is unclear. V lost 4 bases to trimming and J lost 8 bases, with 18 bases between them. Per germline, CDR1 SGHTA and CDR2 FQGNSA. This CDR3 has 15 amino acids. The CDR3 here is CASSSLGGGSEPQHF. CDR3 nucleotides: TGTGCCAGCAGCTCCCTGGGAGGTGGGTCGGAGCCCCAGCATTTT. Filled out from reference TRBV7-2 and TRBJ1-5, the complete variable domain reads GAGVSQSPSNKVTEKGKDVELRCDPISGHTALYWYRQSLGQGLEFLIYFQGNSAPDKSGLPSDRFSAERTGGSVSTLTIQRTQQEDSAVYLCASSSLGGGSEPQHFGDGTRLSIL.

This clonotype was counted ten times or more. The chain carries TRBV2 and TRBJ2-7, with 9 bases lining up with TRBD1. The J segment lost 3 bases and the V segment lost 3 bases, leaving 6 bases of the junction unmatched. The CDR3 consists of 15 residues. Germline CDR1 is SNHLY and CDR2 is FYNNEI. CDR3 residues: CASSDWTGDLYEQYF. CDR3 nucleotides: TGTGCCAGCAGTGACTGGACAGGGGACCTCTACGAGCAGTACTTC.

This chain uses TRBV6-1 with TRBJ1-2; D gene ambiguous. Germline V gene sequence: CDR1 MNHNS, CDR2 SASEGT. This CDR3 is 11 amino acids long. Trimming stripped 8 bases from V and 6 bases from J, with 10 bases between. The CDR3 nucleotides read TGTGCCAGCCGGAGTGGAGATGGCTACACCTTC. Translating gives CASRSGDGYTF.

This clonotype came up many times. The chain links TRBV12-3 or TRBV12-4 to TRBJ2-7, with TRBD2 identical over 8 bases. The CDR3 is made up of 15 amino acids. J lost 3 bases, V lost 4 bases, and 8 bases had no gene match. The CDR3 DNA sequence: TGTGCCAGCAGTTCCTCTAGCGGGTTTATCTACGAGCAGTACTTC. Protein product: CASSSSSGFIYEQYF.

In this sample, this clonotype turned up a few times. The V call is TRBV12-3 or TRBV12-4, the J call TRBJ1-1, with no clear D. Trimming removed 4 bases from V and 0 bases from J, with 6 bases in between. The CDR3 is 13 residues long. The CDR3 is CASSSAVNTEAFF. DNA for the CDR3: TGTGCCAGCAGTTCCGCAGTGAACACTGAAGCTTTCTTT.

A note on this clonotype: At one end, the junction sequence differs from germline, possibly due to a read error. The V call is TRBV10-3, the J call TRBJ2-2; D is unresolved. Germline V gene sequence: CDR1 ENHRY, CDR2 SYGVKD. This CDR3 has 15 amino acids. The CDR3 nucleotides are TGTGCCAGCAGTGAGTCACGGGTCGACACCGGGGAGCTGTTTTTT. Translated, it gives CASSESRVDTGELFF.

There are many counts of this clonotype. The CDR3 nucleotides are TGTGCCAGCAGTTCGGACGGTAATCAGCCCCAGCATTTT. The encoded protein is CASSSDGNQPQHF. The chain joins TRBV2 to TRBJ1-5, with D hard to call. Trimming shortened V by 5 bases and J by 4 bases, and 9 bases separated the two germline ends. Germline values: CDR1 SNHLY, CDR2 FYNNEI. The length of the CDR3 is 13 residues.

This clonotype was seen repeatedly, ten times or more. V usage is TRBV29-1 and J usage is TRBJ1-3, with D maybe TRBD1 (5 bases). The CDR3 has 13 amino acids. CDR1 SQVTM and CDR2 ANQGSEA come from the germline V gene. The germline V and J ends were trimmed by 5 bases and 2 bases, with 10 bases remaining between them. CDR3 nucleotides: TGCAGCGTTAAGGGGTCTCCTGGAAACACCATATATTTT. Translation gives CSVKGSPGNTIYF.

This clonotype came up many times. The rearrangement joins TRBV29-1 to TRBJ2-2, with D perhaps TRBD1 or TRBD2 (6 bases each). Trimming took 6 bases from V and 7 from J, leaving 21 bases between them. The CDR3 length is 15 residues. CDR1 SQVTM and CDR2 ANQGSEA come from the germline V gene. The CDR3 DNA reads TGCAGCGTGAACACAGGGCAGGGGACTCACGGGGAGCTGTTTTTT. As protein: CSVNTGQGTHGELFF.

This clonotype has ten or more counts. The CDR3 spells CASRSPQGLPNYGYTF. The CDR3 nucleotides are TGTGCCAGCAGAAGCCCACAGGGGCTACCGAACTATGGCTACACCTTC. The V gene is TRBV6-5, the J gene TRBJ1-2, with 7 bases aligning to TRBD1. Germline V gene data show CDR1 as MNHEY and CDR2 as SVGAGI. The CDR3 contains 16 residues. V shed 6 bases, J shed 2 bases, and the junction held 12 bases outside the gene matches.

Ten or more counts support this clonotype. Possible read error: a much larger clone is one base away. The chain combines TRBV12-3 or TRBV12-4 with TRBJ2-7; 7 bases fit TRBD2. V shed 6 bases, J shed 5 bases, and the junction held 10 bases outside the gene matches. The length of the CDR3 is 14 residues. The CDR3 region has the DNA TGTGCCAGCAGCCCAAGCGGGATTACCCACGAGCAGTACTTC. It is translated as CASSPSGITHEQYF.

J is TRBJ2-2 and V is TRBV3-1, with 10 bases fitting TRBD2. This CDR3 region has 17 residues. With V trimmed by 5 bases and J by 0 bases, 6 bases remained unmatched. The germline gives CDR1 LGHDT, CDR2 YNNKEL (reference sequence). The CDR3, as DNA: TGTGCCAGCAGCTTTACTAGCGGGGCATCGAACACCGGGGAGCTGTTTTTT. Protein: CASSFTSGASNTGELFF.

This clonotype was counted ten times or more. V and J are TRBV5-1 and TRBJ1-1; unclear D gene. The germline CDR1 and CDR2 sequences are SGHRS and YFSETQ. The CDR3 is 14 amino acids. V gave up 5 bases and J gave up 6 bases, with 17 bases separating them. The CDR3 protein is CASSNEAGIAEAFF. CDR3 bases: TGCGCCAGCAGTAACGAGGCCGGAATCGCTGAAGCTTTCTTT.

This clonotype was picked up many times. CDR3 protein: CASSLTGLRANYGYTF. In nucleotides, the CDR3 is TGTGCCAGCAGTCTGACAGGGCTTAGGGCTAACTATGGCTACACCTTC. The chain recombines TRBV28 with TRBJ1-2; 7 nucleotides align to TRBD1. The CDR3 contains 16 residues. Per germline, CDR1 MDHEN and CDR2 SYDVKM. V was clipped by 5 bases and J by 0 bases; unmatched bases: 9.

This clonotype was counted between two and nine times. A clone one base away is much larger, so this may be a read error. This chain connects TRBV6-5 to TRBJ1-2; TRBD1 is a possible D gene (5 bases). Trimming removed 2 bases from V and 2 bases from J, with 12 bases in between. Germline loops: CDR1 MNHEY, CDR2 SVGAGI. The CDR3 is 15 residues long. This CDR3 reads CASSYGTPTNYGYTF. The CDR3 DNA follows: TGTGCCAGCAGTTACGGGACGCCTACAAACTATGGCTACACCTTC.

This clonotype was seen ten or more times. The V and J genes are TRBV29-1 and TRBJ2-7, with TRBD2 matching over 13 bases. CDR1 is SQVTM and CDR2 is ANQGSEA in the germline V gene. The V segment lost 6 bases and the J segment 7 bases; nucleotides outside the gene matches: 0. The CDR3 is 11 residues long. DNA of the CDR3: TGCAGCGTGGGACTAGCGGGGGAGCAGTACTTC. As protein: CSVGLAGEQYF.

At least ten counts were recorded for this clonotype. The chain joins TRBV4-3 to TRBJ1-2; a possible D gene is TRBD1 (6 bases). The germline V gene has CDR1 LGHNA and CDR2 YSLEER. Deletions cut 0 bases from V and 8 bases from J, with 13 bases between. This CDR3 is built from 14 residues. For the CDR3, the DNA is TGCGCCAGCAGCCAAGACGGATACAGGGTCGGCTACACCTTC. As protein: CASSQDGYRVGYTF.

V and J are TRBV19 and TRBJ2-2; 9 nucleotides match TRBD2. The CDR3 is 15 amino acids. V was clipped by 3 bases and J by 3 bases; unmatched bases: 2. The germline V gene encodes CDR1 LNHDA and CDR2 SQIVND (reference sequence). CDR3 coding DNA: TGTGCCAGTAGTATGACTAGCGGATACACCGGGGAGCTGTTTTTT. Translating gives CASSMTSGYTGELFF. The variable domain in full, completed from reference TRBV19 and TRBJ2-2, reads DGGITQSPKYLFRKEGQNVTLSCEQNLNHDAMYWYRQDPGQGLRLIYYSQIVNDFQKGDIAEGYSVSREKKESFPLTVTSAQKNPTAFYLCASSMTSGYTGELFFGEGSRLTVL.

This clonotype was observed many times. The chain has TRBV6-5 and TRBJ2-7; TRBD2 matches at 7 bases. After removal of 5 bases from V and 4 bases from J, the junction contained 5 bases not matched to a gene. CDR3 length: 13 amino acids. In germline, CDR1 is MNHEY, CDR2 SVGAGI. CDR3 sequence reads: CASSTGGRYEQYF. CDR3 bases: TGTGCCAGCAGTACAGGCGGGAGATACGAGCAGTACTTC.

This clonotype was counted ten times or more. This chain links TRBV19 with TRBJ2-7; D uncertain. This CDR3 is 16 amino acids long. V dropped 3 bases and J dropped 5 bases, with 20 bases sitting between them. CDR1 is LNHDA, CDR2 SQIVND, per germline (reference sequence). The chain's CDR3 is CASSIRSPISTDEQYF. CDR3 nucleotides: TGTGCCAGTAGTATCAGATCCCCCATCTCGACGGACGAGCAGTACTTC.

In this sample, this clonotype turned up many times. The chain recombines TRBV29-1 with TRBJ1-2; D remains ambiguous. The CDR3 has 12 amino acids. Per the germline V gene, CDR1 is SQVTM and CDR2 is ANQGSEA. Trimming removed 4 bases from V and 4 bases from J, with 10 bases in between. The chain's CDR3 is CSVVGDFYGYTF. CDR3 nucleotides: TGCAGCGTTGTGGGTGATTTCTATGGCTACACCTTC.